This TCR beta chain was captured in a study of neurological immune-mediated disorders. Between the trimmed V and J ends, which lost 0 bases and 0 bases, there was a span of 10 bases. The CDR3 spans 15 residues. Germline CDR1 reads SGDLS; CDR2 reads YYNGEE. TCRdb re-analysed the 5' RACE reads in MiXCR, keeping a single row per CDR3 protein. The sample holds 25,000 to 35,000 distinct CDR3 sequences, roughly 15% seen once. This clonotype was detected many times. No antigen is known for it. Study-wide points: Across subjects, no CDR3 amino acid sequence appeared in expanded clones of more than one subject, a finding that suggested private repertoires in all groups.

Time point described: technical triplicate 2. The rearrangement joins TRBV9 to TRBJ2-7; D gene ambiguous. Source material: CD4+ T cells from blood. The sequence was collected from a female donor with HTLV-1-associated myelopathy (HAM/TSP). The CDR3: CASSVEAASSYEQYF. The CDR3, as DNA: TGTGCCAGCAGCGTAGAAGCAGCCTCCTCCTACGAGCAGTACTTC.